The next 13 T cell receptor beta chains were all read from a single sample in a study of control samples from healthy donors and cancer patients. Assay: immunoSEQ multiplex PCR; the TCRdb copy retains only in-frame clones and omits some. The table records around 50,000 clones, around 95% of them present only once. Material: blood. The origin of the receptors is a man aged 25-45 years in good health.

J is TRBJ2-1 and V is TRBV4-1, with D perhaps given as TRBD1 or TRBD2 (5 bases each). CDR1 is MGHRA and CDR2 is YSYEKL in the germline V gene. This CDR3 region has 22 residues. V dropped 1 base and J dropped 4 bases, with 32 bases sitting between them. CDR3 DNA: TGCGCCAGCAGCCAAGCTTTCGCCCCCCCCGGGACCCCCGGGCGGTCTTACAATGAGCAGTTCTTC. Protein: CASSQAFAPPGTPGRSYNEQFF.

This sequence joins TRBV10-3 and TRBJ2-3; no definite D call. Deletions cut 4 bases from V and 6 bases from J, with 5 bases between. The CDR3 is 11 residues long. Germline V gene data show CDR1 as ENHRY and CDR2 as SYGVKD. In DNA, the CDR3 is TGTGCCATCAGTGCTTCCGATACGCAGTATTTT. Translating it yields CAISASDTQYF.

The rearrangement joins TRBV20-1 to TRBJ2-7, with a possible D match to TRBD2 (5 bases). This CDR3 spans 10 amino acids. Per the germline V gene, CDR1 is DFQATT and CDR2 is SNEGSKA (reference sequence). Trimming pared 5 bases from V and 7 bases from J, leaving 9 bases between. CDR3 protein: CSAGRTEQYF. The CDR3 DNA is TGCAGTGCTGGAAGGACTGAGCAGTACTTC.

The V gene is TRBV6-5, the J gene TRBJ2-3, with 7 bases identical to TRBD2. Germline CDR1 MNHEY, CDR2 SVGAGI. The trim removed 2 bases at V and 1 base at J, leaving 6 bases unmatched. The CDR3 is 16 amino acids. The CDR3 DNA sequence: TGTGCCAGCAGTTACCTCAGGCTAGCGGGCACAGATACGCAGTATTTT. Protein sequence: CASSYLRLAGTDTQYF.

The chain uses TRBV29-1 and TRBJ2-3, with TRBD1 matching over 9 bases. The CDR3 has 17 amino acids. After removal of 0 bases from V and 2 bases from J, the junction contained 9 bases not matched to a gene. The germline gives CDR1 SQVTM, CDR2 ANQGSEA. CDR3 sequence reads: CSVEDPQGAGSTDTQYF. CDR3 sequence (DNA): TGCAGCGTTGAAGACCCACAGGGGGCGGGTTCCACAGATACGCAGTATTTT.

This clone occurred once. This sample includes further DNA sequences coding for the same CDR3. The J gene is TRBJ2-5, the V gene TRBV5-1, with 10 bases aligning to TRBD2. The V gene's germline CDR1 is SGHRS and CDR2 YFSETQ. This CDR3 spans 15 amino acids. Unmatched junction bases numbered 0, after V lost 0 bases and J lost 1 base. The CDR3 DNA reads TGCGCCAGCAGCTTGGTAGCGGGAGGCCAAGAGACCCAGTACTTC. Residues: CASSLVAGGQETQYF.

The chain joins TRBV5-4 to TRBJ2-1; maybe TRBD1 (6 bases). V was shortened by 0 bases and J by 8 bases, with 18 bases between the two germline ends. Looked up from germline, CDR1 is SGHNT and CDR2 is YYREEE (reference sequence). The CDR3 extends over 16 amino acids. This CDR3 is CASSLEGGRGLYEQFF. In DNA, the CDR3 is TGTGCCAGCAGCTTGGAAGGGGGACGGGGCCTCTATGAGCAGTTCTTC.

J is TRBJ2-7 and V is TRBV5-1; TRBD2 matches at 8 bases. CDR3 length equals 13 residues. Germline CDR1 SGHRS, CDR2 YFSETQ. V was clipped by 3 bases and J by 6 bases; unmatched bases: 5. CDR3 sequence reads: CASSWGLEGEQYF. Here the CDR3 DNA reads TGCGCCAGCAGCTGGGGACTAGAGGGCGAGCAGTACTTC.

The rearrangement joins TRBV10-3 to TRBJ1-1; 8 bases match TRBD1. The V and J ends lost 9 bases and 3 bases, in that order; junction bases with no gene match: 3. Germline CDR1 reads ENHRY; CDR2 reads SYGVKD. The CDR3 is 12 residues long. For the CDR3, the DNA is TGTGCCATGACAGGGGACCACACTGAAGCTTTCTTT. This encodes CAMTGDHTEAFF.

The chain employs TRBV27 and TRBJ2-1, with TRBD2 as a possible D gene (5 bases). This CDR3 has 12 residues. CDR1 and CDR2 (germline): MNHEY, SMNVEV (reference sequence). V lost 3 bases, J lost 6 bases, and 6 bases lay in between. The CDR3 DNA sequence: TGTGCCAGCAGTTTTGAGGGCAATGAGCAGTTCTTC. It yields the protein CASSFEGNEQFF.

This clone occurred a few times. The gene calls are TRBV19 and TRBJ1-6; 9 bases fit TRBD1. The J segment lost 7 bases and the V segment lost 3 bases, leaving 4 bases of the junction unmatched. CDR1 LNHDA and CDR2 SQIVND come from the germline V gene (reference sequence). The CDR3 totals 15 residues. The CDR3 loop reads CASSMYRGQNSPLHF. As DNA, the CDR3 is TGTGCCAGTAGTATGTACAGGGGGCAAAATTCACCCCTCCACTTT.

V usage is TRBV6-4 and J usage is TRBJ2-2, with no clear D. The CDR3 covers 14 residues. V lost 2 bases, J lost 3 bases, and 7 bases lay in between. The germline V gene encodes CDR1 MRHNA and CDR2 SNTAGT. The chain's CDR3 is CASSDGPHTGELFF. CDR3 coding DNA: TGTGCCAGCAGTGACGGCCCCCACACCGGGGAGCTGTTTTTT.

The chain carries TRBV6-4 and TRBJ2-3, with TRBD2 matching over 9 bases. CDR1 and CDR2 from the germline V gene are MRHNA and SNTAGT. The CDR3 consists of 15 residues. The J segment lost 9 bases and the V segment lost 4 bases, leaving 11 bases of the junction unmatched. CDR3 in amino acids: CASSAAGGLAETQYF. The CDR3 DNA follows: TGTGCCAGCAGTGCCGCGGGGGGGTTAGCGGAGACGCAGTATTTT.